Listed here are 23 T cell receptor beta chains from one sample, sequenced in a study of naive and memory T cell subsets. Study conclusions and caveats: Naive repertoires, especially CD8, held a few larger clonotypes, possibly memory cells re-expressing CD45RA.

Their cognate antigens are unknown. Two oligonucleotides, mixed equimolar, formed the beta constant-region primer covering TRBC1 and TRBC2. Ligated cDNA was amplified by four rounds of PCR with nested alpha and beta constant-region primers and SP2. TCRdb re-called the UMI-ligation and nested PCR reads through MiXCR, storing one row per CDR3 protein. The table lists approximately 150,000 distinct CDR3 sequences, roughly 23% of them singletons. The material sequenced was naive CD4+ T cells from blood. The receptors shown here come from a human donor in good health.

This clonotype was seen a few times. V is TRBV5-1 and J is TRBJ2-1, with D possibly called TRBD1 or TRBD2 (5 bases each). V was pared by 0 bases and J by 5 bases, with 12 bases between. CDR1 SGHRS and CDR2 YFSETQ come from the germline V gene. The CDR3 is 15 amino acids. CDR3 sequence: CASSLGVRGHNEQFF. CDR3 in DNA: TGCGCCAGCAGCTTGGGTGTCCGGGGCCACAATGAGCAGTTCTTC.

There are a few counts of this clonotype. The genes are TRBV14 and TRBJ2-2, with D maybe TRBD1 (6 bases). Per the germline V gene, CDR1 is SGHDN and CDR2 is FVKESK. Trimming stripped 0 bases from V and 4 bases from J, with 12 bases between. The CDR3 contains 16 residues. CDR3 sequence (DNA): TGTGCCAGCAGCCAAGATTGGGGGCGCGTCACCGGGGAGCTGTTTTTT. Translating gives CASSQDWGRVTGELFF.

This chain connects TRBV20-1 to TRBJ1-2, with TRBD1 matching 7 bases. Germline lookup yields CDR1 DFQATT and CDR2 SNEGSKA (reference sequence). After removal of 5 bases from V and 3 bases from J, the junction contained 9 bases not matched to a gene. CDR3 length: 14 amino acids. The CDR3 is CSALPGGPDYGYTF. As DNA, the CDR3 is TGCAGTGCTCTCCCAGGGGGTCCGGACTATGGCTACACCTTC.

The sample holds a few counts of this clonotype. J is TRBJ2-1 and V is TRBV5-1, with 9 bases lining up with TRBD1. This CDR3 has 15 amino acids. J was trimmed by 7 bases and V by 3 bases; bases with no gene match: 8. Germline loops: CDR1 SGHRS, CDR2 YFSETQ. CDR3 bases: TGCGCCAGCAGCTCACAGGGGGCGGGAAAGAATGAGCAGTTCTTC. It specifies CASSSQGAGKNEQFF.

V is TRBV7-9 and J is TRBJ2-1; D is unresolved. V was trimmed by 1 base and J by 0 bases, leaving 16 bases between them. Germline V lookup: CDR1 SEHNR, CDR2 FQNEAQ (reference sequence). CDR3 length equals 18 residues. This CDR3 is CASSLVQGSSGSYNEQFF. The CDR3 DNA sequence: TGTGCCAGCAGCTTAGTTCAAGGCTCCTCTGGCTCCTACAATGAGCAGTTCTTC.

This clonotype turned up a few times. This sequence joins TRBV7-8 and TRBJ2-2; tentative D call: TRBD2 (6 bases). Germline CDR1 is SGHVS and CDR2 is FQNEAQ. Trimming removed 4 bases at V and 0 bases at J, with 12 bases between. The CDR3 length is 16 residues. CDR3 amino acids: CASSSEEGPNTGELFF. CDR3 sequence (DNA): TGTGCCAGCAGCTCGGAGGAGGGCCCGAACACCGGGGAGCTGTTTTTT. The full variable domain, completed using reference TRBV7-8 and TRBJ2-2, is GAGVSQSPRYKVAKRGQDVALRCDPISGHVSLFWYQQALGQGPEFLTYFQNEAQLDKSGLPSDRFFAERPEGSVSTLKIQRTQQEDSAVYLCASSSEEGPNTGELFFGEGSRLTVL.

This clonotype was observed a handful of times. The chain employs TRBV10-3 and TRBJ2-5; tentative D call: TRBD2 (6 bases). The CDR3 sequence is 15 residues long. In germline, CDR1 is ENHRY, CDR2 SYGVKD. The V end was cut by 3 bases, the J end by 3 bases, with 14 bases between. DNA of the CDR3: TGTGCCATCAGTGAAGGCGGGGCTGGGAAAGAGACCCAGTACTTC. Translation: CAISEGGAGKETQYF.

This clonotype came up a few times. CDR3 nucleotides: TGCAGTGCTAGACCGGGACACAGAATTGAAGCTTTCTTT. Its protein product is CSARPGHRIEAFF. The rearrangement joins TRBV20-1 to TRBJ1-1; tentative D call: TRBD1 (6 bases). CDR1 and CDR2 (germline): DFQATT, SNEGSKA (reference sequence). With 2 bases removed from V and 7 bases from J, the gap between germline ends came to 14 bases. This CDR3 region has 13 residues.

V and J are TRBV6-2 or TRBV6-3 and TRBJ1-5, with D uncertain. CDR1 and CDR2 from the germline V gene are MNHEY and SVGEGT. The V gene lost 6 bases and the J gene lost 1 base, with 4 bases spanning the gap. The CDR3 length is 12 residues. The chain's CDR3 is CASRASNQPQHF. The CDR3 region has the DNA TGTGCCAGCAGGGCCAGCAATCAGCCCCAGCATTTT.

V and J are TRBV6-5 and TRBJ2-5; perhaps D is TRBD1 or TRBD2 (5 bases each). There are 16 residues in the CDR3. V lost 0 bases to trimming and J lost 2 bases, with 13 bases between them. Germline CDR1 and CDR2: MNHEY and SVGAGI. Here the CDR3 DNA reads TGTGCCAGCAGTTACTCTCCAGGGAGATATCAAGAGACCCAGTACTTC. Translated: CASSYSPGRYQETQYF.

This clonotype was picked up a small number of times. The chain links TRBV6-1 to TRBJ2-1; perhaps TRBD2 as D (5 bases). There are 13 residues in the CDR3. Deletions cut 5 bases from V and 9 bases from J, with 14 bases between. Germline-derived CDR1 and CDR2 are MNHNS and SASEGT. The chain's CDR3 is CASSRTSLGEQFF. CDR3 in DNA: TGTGCCAGCAGTCGTACTAGTCTCGGTGAGCAGTTCTTC.

The chain is built from TRBV24-1 and TRBJ1-5, with TRBD1 identical over 7 bases. V shed 4 bases and J 10 bases; nucleotides not matched to a gene: 12. This CDR3 has 15 amino acids. CDR1 is KGHDR and CDR2 is SFDVKD in the germline V gene. CDR3 bases: TGTGCCACCAGTGAAGCCGGGACAGCCCAGATTCCCCAGCATTTT. This encodes CATSEAGTAQIPQHF.

This clonotype has ten or more counts. The chain employs TRBV5-4 and TRBJ2-7; 11 positions agree with TRBD2. Germline V gene data show CDR1 as SGHNT and CDR2 as YYREEE (reference sequence). After removal of 3 bases from V and 4 bases from J, the junction contained 6 bases not matched to a gene. The CDR3 is 15 amino acids. CDR3 nucleotide sequence: TGTGCCAGCAGCTCCCCCGTAGCGGGAGGGTACGAGCAGTACTTC. As protein: CASSSPVAGGYEQYF.

Only a few counts were recorded for this clonotype. V usage is TRBV2 and J usage is TRBJ1-1; maybe TRBD1 (5 bases). CDR1 and CDR2 from the germline V gene are SNHLY and FYNNEI. This CDR3 spans 15 amino acids. V lost 3 bases, J lost 0 bases, and 11 bases lay in between. As DNA, the CDR3 is TGTGCCAGCAGTGATGGGGCAGAAATGAACACTGAAGCTTTCTTT. This gives the protein CASSDGAEMNTEAFF.

The chain recombines TRBV7-8 with TRBJ2-5, with D possibly being TRBD2 (6 bases). This CDR3 contains 14 residues. Between the trimmed V and J ends, which lost 2 bases and 2 bases, there was a span of 9 bases. Germline CDR1 reads SGHVS; CDR2 reads FQNEAQ. The CDR3 region has the DNA TGTGCCAGCAGCTTATTTAGCGGACAAGAGACCCAGTACTTC. Residues: CASSLFSGQETQYF.

This rearrangement joins TRBV28 to TRBJ2-5, with 8 bases aligning to TRBD2. Germline values: CDR1 MDHEN, CDR2 SYDVKM. This CDR3 has 14 amino acids. The V and J ends lost 6 bases and 3 bases, in that order; junction bases with no gene match: 6. CDR3 coding DNA: TGTGCCAGCAGGAAAGCGGGAGATGAAGAGACCCAGTACTTC. It encodes CASRKAGDEETQYF.

This clonotype was recorded many times. The rearrangement uses TRBV25-1 and TRBJ2-7, with D possibly matching TRBD1 (6 bases). The CDR3 covers 13 residues. Trimming removed 6 bases at V and 2 bases at J, with 11 bases between. Germline V gives CDR1 MGHDK, CDR2 SYGVNS. The CDR3 loop is CASSRDTTYEQYF. CDR3 DNA: TGTGCCAGCAGCCGGGACACGACCTACGAGCAGTACTTC.

The chain joins TRBV6-2 or TRBV6-3 to TRBJ2-7; 10 bases align to TRBD2. Germline CDR1 and CDR2: MNHEY and SVGEGT. The CDR3 has 15 amino acids. The junction had 7 bases not matched to a gene; V was cut back by 7 bases and J by 1 base. This CDR3 is CASTPLAGDSYEQYF. CDR3 sequence (DNA): TGTGCCAGCACCCCGCTAGCGGGAGATTCCTACGAGCAGTACTTC.

This clonotype has more than one count but fewer than ten. The chain has TRBV9 and TRBJ2-1; no firm D call. The CDR3 runs 14 residues. Germline V gene data show CDR1 as SGDLS and CDR2 as YYNGEE. V dropped 0 bases and J dropped 5 bases, with 9 bases sitting between them. This CDR3 is CASSVATRNNEQFF. Written as DNA, the CDR3 is TGTGCCAGCAGCGTAGCTACCCGGAACAATGAGCAGTTCTTC.

This clonotype was counted ten times or more. The gene calls are TRBV5-5 and TRBJ2-1, with 10 bases fitting TRBD2. The CDR3 is 16 amino acids. Germline values: CDR1 SGHKS, CDR2 YYEKEE (reference sequence). V lost 0 bases and J lost 7; bases outside the gene matches: 7. The CDR3 nucleotides read TGTGCCAGCAGCTTGGGGCTAGCGGGAGTCTTGAATGAGCAGTTCTTC. Translated, it gives CASSLGLAGVLNEQFF.

The chain links TRBV4-1 to TRBJ1-4; 8 bases line up with TRBD1. Germline trimming cut 4 bases from V and 5 bases from J; bases unmatched to any gene: 24. The CDR3 covers 21 residues. Germline V gene data show CDR1 as MGHRA and CDR2 as YSYEKL. CDR3 sequence: CASSRDITRGRGLGTNEKLFF. The CDR3 region has the DNA TGCGCCAGCAGCCGAGATATCACTCGTGGCAGGGGGCTGGGGACCAATGAAAAACTGTTTTTT.

The sample holds one count of this clonotype. This chain uses TRBV4-2 with TRBJ1-4; 8 bases agree with TRBD1. CDR1 is LGHNA, CDR2 YNFKEQ, per germline. With V trimmed by 5 bases and J by 8 bases, 13 bases remained unmatched. This CDR3 has 16 residues. In nucleotides, the CDR3 is TGTGCCAGCAGCGAACCGGGACAGGCTAATGGGGAAAAACTGTTTTTT. Protein: CASSEPGQANGEKLFF.

This clonotype was counted between two and nine times. In DNA, the CDR3 is TGCAGTGCTAGAGCCAAGGGGGCCCGGACTCTTTACAATTCACCCCTCCACTTT. This encodes CSARAKGARTLYNSPLHF. J is TRBJ1-6 and V is TRBV20-1; 7 nucleotides align to TRBD1. CDR1 and CDR2 from the germline V gene are DFQATT and SNEGSKA (reference sequence). V lost 1 base to trimming and J lost 7 bases; unmatched junction nucleotides: 16. This CDR3 comprises 18 residues.